Listed here are 23 T cell receptor beta chains from one sample, sequenced in a study of T cell repertoires in cytomegalovirus infection. TCRdb re-analysed the reads in MiXCR, keeping a single row per CDR3 protein. Among around 55,000 distinct CDR3 sequences, 20% were seen once, and the ten largest hold around 27%. For these TCRs, the target antigens are not known. The starting material was CD8+ T cells from cultured PBMCs, obtained from culture after CMV antigen stimulation. The receptors were sampled from a human donor in good health (CMV status not recorded). Some clones in this sample may be carry-over from other donors' samples.

The chain recombines TRBV12-3 or TRBV12-4 with TRBJ2-1, with TRBD2 matching 14 bases. The CDR3 contains 14 residues. The V gene end was trimmed by 3 bases and the J gene end by 10 bases; junction bases not matched to a gene: 2. CDR3 in amino acids: CASSLTSGGEEQFF. In DNA form, the CDR3 reads TGTGCCAGCAGTTTGACTAGCGGGGGGGAGGAGCAGTTCTTC.

There are a few counts of this clonotype. The chain recombines TRBV5-6 with TRBJ1-2; D possibly corresponds to TRBD1 (6 bases). Germline V CDR1 and CDR2: SGHDT, YYEEEE. The germline V and J ends were trimmed by 0 bases and 5 bases, with 17 bases remaining between them. This CDR3 is built from 16 residues. In DNA form, the CDR3 reads TGTGCCAGCAGCTTGGTTAGGGGGGAGAAAGCTTATGGCTACACCTTC. It codes for CASSLVRGEKAYGYTF.

This clonotype occurred a few times. The chain recombines TRBV7-9 with TRBJ2-7, with a possible D match to TRBD1 (5 bases). This CDR3 comprises 16 residues. Germline V gene lookup returns CDR1 SEHNR and CDR2 FQNEAQ (reference sequence). V was shortened by 5 bases and J by 4 bases, with 21 bases between the two germline ends. CDR3 sequence reads: CASSLTLGREHYEQYF. DNA for the CDR3: TGTGCCAGCAGCCTAACCCTGGGCAGGGAACATTACGAGCAGTACTTC.

The V and J genes are TRBV28 and TRBJ2-5, with 8 positions matching TRBD1. The CDR3 consists of 15 residues. Germline-derived CDR1 and CDR2 are MDHEN and SYDVKM. Losses at the gene ends were 2 bases for V and 5 bases for J; bases not matched to a gene: 7. The CDR3 loop is CASSLGAGGAETQYF. The CDR3 nucleotides read TGTGCCAGCAGTTTAGGGGCAGGGGGCGCGGAGACCCAGTACTTC.

This clonotype has at least ten counts. The chain links TRBV5-1 to TRBJ2-7, with 8 bases matching TRBD1. Germline V lookup: CDR1 SGHRS, CDR2 YFSETQ. This CDR3 spans 15 amino acids. V trimming: 1 base; J trimming: 3 bases; junction bases outside the gene matches: 6. Here the CDR3 DNA reads TGCGCCAGCAGCTTGTTAGGACAGGGAGTCTACGAGCAGTACTTC. Its translation is CASSLLGQGVYEQYF.

The chain employs TRBV25-1 and TRBJ1-1; no reliable D call. Trimming pared 2 bases from V and 5 bases from J, leaving 21 bases between. The length of the CDR3 is 17 residues. The germline V gene encodes CDR1 MGHDK and CDR2 SYGVNS. The CDR3 nucleotides are TGTGCCAGCAGTGAAAAGGATGGCTGGGGAGACGTGACTGAAGCTTTCTTT. This sequence encodes CASSEKDGWGDVTEAFF.

This chain links TRBV7-2 with TRBJ2-4; 7 bases are a match to TRBD1. V shed 5 bases and J 7 bases; nucleotides not matched to a gene: 14. The germline V gene encodes CDR1 SGHTA and CDR2 FQGNSA. CDR3 length: 16 residues. This CDR3 is CASSTLEGASWNIQYF. In nucleotides, the CDR3 is TGTGCCAGCAGCACGCTTGAGGGGGCTTCTTGGAACATTCAGTACTTC.

This clonotype was seen only a few times. This rearrangement joins TRBV4-2 to TRBJ2-3; D not certain. This CDR3 comprises 14 residues. Deletions cut 1 base from V and 2 bases from J, with 7 bases between. In germline, CDR1 is LGHNA, CDR2 YNFKEQ. CDR3 loop: CASSQGLNTDTQYF. The CDR3 DNA reads TGTGCCAGCAGCCAAGGTCTGAACACAGATACGCAGTATTTT.

This chain connects TRBV27 to TRBJ1-1; 9 bases agree with TRBD1. Unmatched junction bases numbered 9, after V lost 8 bases and J lost 2 bases. The germline CDR1 and CDR2 sequences are MNHEY and SMNVEV (reference sequence). The CDR3 totals 15 residues. The CDR3, as DNA: TGTGCCAGCGGCCCCTTGGGACAGGGAAACACTGAAGCTTTCTTT. Translating gives CASGPLGQGNTEAFF.

The V gene is TRBV7-2, the J gene TRBJ2-3; D remains ambiguous. CDR1 SGHTA and CDR2 FQGNSA come from the germline V gene. Trimming cost V 1 base and J 4 bases, with 9 bases left between them. This CDR3 is built from 14 residues. CDR3 in amino acids: CASSLGSPPDTQYF. Here the CDR3 DNA reads TGTGCCAGCAGCTTAGGGTCCCCCCCAGATACGCAGTATTTT.

Only a few counts were recorded for this clonotype. The chain employs TRBV7-6 and TRBJ2-5; D may match TRBD1 or TRBD2 (5 bases each). The germline V gene encodes CDR1 SGHVS and CDR2 FNYEAQ. The ends were cut back, 1 base at V and 4 bases at J, with 13 bases in the middle. The CDR3 contains 15 residues. The CDR3 DNA is TGTGCCAGCAGCTTAGGGCCCGGGGCCGGAGAGACCCAGTACTTC. The encoded protein is CASSLGPGAGETQYF.

The chain joins TRBV6-6 to TRBJ2-5; the D is unclear. Trimming pared 9 bases from V and 2 bases from J, leaving 19 bases between. The CDR3 covers 15 residues. Germline V CDR1 and CDR2: MNHNY, SVGAGI (reference sequence). This chain's CDR3 is CASHEAGSLQETQYF. The CDR3 DNA sequence: TGTGCCAGTCACGAGGCAGGATCCCTTCAAGAGACCCAGTACTTC.

There are a few counts of this clonotype. The chain links TRBV7-8 to TRBJ2-7; D gene ambiguous. CDR3 length equals 13 residues. With 1 base removed from V and 2 bases from J, the gap between germline ends came to 6 bases. CDR1 is SGHVS and CDR2 is FQNEAQ in the germline V gene. DNA for the CDR3: TGTGCCAGCAGCTTAGGGGGTACCTACGAGCAGTACTTC. Translated, it gives CASSLGGTYEQYF. Complete variable domain (other parts from reference TRBV7-8 and TRBJ2-7): GAGVSQSPRYKVAKRGQDVALRCDPISGHVSLFWYQQALGQGPEFLTYFQNEAQLDKSGLPSDRFFAERPEGSVSTLKIQRTQQEDSAVYLCASSLGGTYEQYFGPGTRLTVT.

The chain couples TRBV7-9 to TRBJ1-2; the D gene is possibly TRBD1 (6 bases). The CDR3 has 15 residues. Trimming removed 0 bases from V and 11 bases from J, with 19 bases in between. Germline CDR1 SEHNR, CDR2 FQNEAQ (reference sequence). The CDR3 reads CASSLAKGVLSGYTF. The CDR3 DNA is TGTGCCAGCAGCTTAGCAAAGGGGGTCTTATCCGGTTACACCTTC.

The chain is built from TRBV7-6 and TRBJ1-5; D is uncertain. The V end lost 3 bases, the J end lost 7 bases, and 7 bases lay between the germline ends. Germline V gene lookup returns CDR1 SGHVS and CDR2 FNYEAQ. This CDR3 has 12 residues. The CDR3 DNA reads as TGTGCCAGCAGCTTGGCTCGACAGCCCCAGCATTTT. Protein sequence: CASSLARQPQHF.

This clonotype was seen a handful of times. The chain links TRBV28 to TRBJ2-3; D is possibly TRBD1 or TRBD2 (5 bases each). Trimming removed 1 base from V and 0 bases from J, with 11 bases in between. Germline-derived CDR1 and CDR2 are MDHEN and SYDVKM. CDR3 length: 16 residues. The CDR3 sequence is CASSLSGTLSTDTQYF. CDR3 nucleotides: TGTGCCAGCAGTTTATCCGGGACGCTTAGCACAGATACGCAGTATTTT.

This clonotype showed up just a few times. The chain couples TRBV7-8 to TRBJ2-4; D may be TRBD2 (5 bases). CDR1 and CDR2 (germline): SGHVS, FQNEAQ. V dropped 11 bases and J dropped 6 bases, with 23 bases sitting between them. CDR3 size: 15 residues. The CDR3 coding sequence is TGTGCCTGTCGATTGTTAGAGGGCTCAGGAAACATTCAGTACTTC. This encodes CACRLLEGSGNIQYF. The full variable domain, with the rest looked up from reference TRBV7-8 and TRBJ2-4, is GAGVSQSPRYKVAKRGQDVALRCDPISGHVSLFWYQQALGQGPEFLTYFQNEAQLDKSGLPSDRFFAERPEGSVSTLKIQRTQQEDSAVYLCACRLLEGSGNIQYFGAGTRLSVL.

The gene calls are TRBV7-2 and TRBJ2-7; D is perhaps TRBD2 (6 bases). Germline CDR1 reads SGHTA; CDR2 reads FQGNSA. V lost 5 bases, J lost 3 bases, and 11 bases lay in between. The length of the CDR3 is 13 residues. The CDR3 is CASSPGLYYEQYF. CDR3 nucleotide sequence: TGTGCCAGCAGCCCGGGACTTTACTACGAGCAGTACTTC.

This clonotype was seen a few times. CDR3 sequence reads: CASSHPSLSGGNTIYF. The CDR3 DNA is TGTGCCAGCAGCCATCCAAGTCTTTCGGGAGGAAACACCATATATTTT. The chain joins TRBV7-9 to TRBJ1-3; the D is unclear. There are 16 residues in the CDR3. Trimming took off 5 bases at V and 4 bases at J, with 18 bases between the two ends. Germline V gives CDR1 SEHNR, CDR2 FQNEAQ (reference sequence).

This chain joins TRBV25-1 and TRBJ2-5; D possibly corresponds to TRBD2 (5 bases). Trimming removed 2 bases from V and 1 base from J, with 8 bases in between. The germline V gene has CDR1 MGHDK and CDR2 SYGVNS. The CDR3 length is 14 residues. CDR3 region: CASSELDFQETQYF. In DNA, the CDR3 is TGTGCCAGCAGTGAACTGGACTTCCAAGAGACCCAGTACTTC.

The chain links TRBV7-2 to TRBJ2-7; a possible D gene is TRBD2 (6 bases). Trimming removed 5 bases from V and 3 bases from J, with 14 bases in between. Germline CDR1 is SGHTA and CDR2 is FQGNSA. This CDR3 region has 14 residues. CDR3 nucleotide sequence: TGTGCCAGCAGCCGCCCGGCGGGATACTACGAGCAGTACTTC. It encodes CASSRPAGYYEQYF.

The chain uses TRBV7-9 and TRBJ1-5; 8 nucleotides match TRBD1. Trimming removed 4 bases from V and 2 bases from J; junction bases left unmatched: 4. The CDR3 is made up of 15 amino acids. Germline lookup yields CDR1 SEHNR and CDR2 FQNEAQ (reference sequence). Written as DNA, the CDR3 is TGTGCCAGCAGCTCGACAGGGGTAGGCAATCAGCCCCAGCATTTT. Amino acid sequence: CASSSTGVGNQPQHF.

This clonotype was counted a few times. The chain employs TRBV12-3 or TRBV12-4 and TRBJ1-1; 7 bases agree with TRBD1. CDR3 length: 16 residues. V was clipped by 4 bases and J by 3 bases; unmatched bases: 11. In DNA form, the CDR3 reads TGTGCCAGCAGTTCCGGACAGGTCGGTACTGACACTGAAGCTTTCTTT. It yields the protein CASSSGQVGTDTEAFF.